Listed below are T cell receptor beta chains from one sample, sequenced in a study of T-cell reconstitution after alpha-beta-depleted transplantation in children. MiXCR, applied by TCRdb to the PCR reads, yields one record per CDR3 protein. Altogether a few hundred thousand distinct CDR3 sequences are present, about a quarter being singletons, with the ten largest covering just over 35%. The sample consisted of PBMCs, taken before TCRalphabeta/CD19-depleted stem cell transplant. The receptors stem from a boy in the first two years of life with Wiskott-Aldrich syndrome, due to receive a stem cell transplant. Each CDR3 is given with its conserved first and last residue. Some rows mark clone size as missing; the rest say once, few, many or name a class of expanded clone.

j_call clone_size v_call cdr3_aa
TRBJ2-7 - TRBV5-6 CASSPSVTYEQYF
TRBJ2-1 few TRBV6-6 CASANIYEQFF
TRBJ2-1 - TRBV29-1 CSVVGGRPYNEQFF
TRBJ2-7 - TRBV28 CASSSLAAGSYEQYF
TRBJ2-2 few TRBV15 CATSRGTSGSWGELFF
TRBJ1-5 - TRBV20-1 CSATTGVASNQPQHF
TRBJ2-3 few TRBV25-1 CASSPRGGQPTDTQYF
TRBJ2-3 few TRBV20-1 CSATLNSGQYF
TRBJ2-1 few TRBV28 CASSSSDGYNEQFF
TRBJ2-2 - TRBV28 CASIDREEAGELFF
TRBJ2-1 once TRBV5-1 CASSPDPYFVAAGIANYYNEQFF
TRBJ1-2 - TRBV29-1 CSDVQGSYGYTF
TRBJ2-1 - TRBV5-1 CASSPPGLAGINEQFF
TRBJ2-7 - TRBV12-5 CASGSHGGSYEQYF
TRBJ1-4 few TRBV6-1 CASSPLGQGEKLFF
TRBJ2-7 - TRBV5-1 CASSPLGLAGLYEQYF
TRBJ1-2 few TRBV12-3/TRBV12-4 CASSLYGIGQFYGYTF
TRBJ2-1 - TRBV20-1 CSAQPAYNEQFF
TRBJ2-7 - TRBV28 CASRTKGTSYEQYF
TRBJ2-3 - TRBV24-1 CATRPDSTDTQYF
TRBJ2-7 few TRBV12-3/TRBV12-4 CASSPVRGHYEQYF
TRBJ1-4 once TRBV5-1 CASSFWEQGESEKLFF
TRBJ2-4 many TRBV12-3/TRBV12-4 CASSGQGRGNIQYF
TRBJ1-2 - TRBV10-3 CAISEKGVNYGYTF
TRBJ1-2 few TRBV27 CASSPQGALYGYTF
TRBJ1-2 few TRBV2 CASSEIAGAYGYTF
TRBJ2-2 - TRBV11-2 CASSRGRVVAGVYSGTGELFF
TRBJ2-2 few TRBV5-1 CASSLNGRYTGELFF
TRBJ1-1 - TRBV10-3 CAISGGRSVTEAFF
TRBJ2-5 few TRBV4-1 CASSRGGQGLETQYF
TRBJ1-2 few TRBV15 CATSRGTGPNQGYTF
TRBJ2-1 - TRBV7-9 CASSPIRESNEQFF
TRBJ1-1 few TRBV20-1 CSASRRQNTEAFF
TRBJ1-2 many TRBV29-1 CSVSRGTGGNYGYTF
TRBJ1-4 few TRBV4-1 CASSQARVGEKLFF
TRBJ2-7 - TRBV6-1 CASSAGGWSSYEQYF
TRBJ1-1 - TRBV12-2 CASRFSGQNTEAFF
TRBJ2-1 - TRBV19 CASSILTSGLGIEQFF
TRBJ2-2 - TRBV30 CAWRGIFGELFF
TRBJ2-1 - TRBV28 CASSPLLFNEQFF
TRBJ1-1 - TRBV5-1 CASSPRPAGGSTEAFF
TRBJ2-1 - TRBV7-2 CASSSRPSGFYNEQFF
TRBJ2-1 many TRBV12-3/TRBV12-4 CASSLTGEQFF
TRBJ2-1 few TRBV5-5 CASSLYGEQFF
TRBJ2-2 few TRBV6-1 CASASRVNTGELFF
TRBJ2-7 few TRBV2 CASREGTSGTLYEQYF
TRBJ2-3 few TRBV20-1 CSRDRATDTQYF
TRBJ2-5 - TRBV19 CASSIGRRATQYF
TRBJ1-1 few TRBV12-3/TRBV12-4 CASSLWEEGTEAFF
TRBJ2-1 - TRBV20-1 CSAGRQRSSYNEQFF
TRBJ2-5 few TRBV6-1 CASNRGGEGEETQYF
TRBJ2-1 few TRBV6-5 CASSYAWAGTNEQFF
TRBJ2-1 few TRBV15 CATSTRLGGSRNEQFF